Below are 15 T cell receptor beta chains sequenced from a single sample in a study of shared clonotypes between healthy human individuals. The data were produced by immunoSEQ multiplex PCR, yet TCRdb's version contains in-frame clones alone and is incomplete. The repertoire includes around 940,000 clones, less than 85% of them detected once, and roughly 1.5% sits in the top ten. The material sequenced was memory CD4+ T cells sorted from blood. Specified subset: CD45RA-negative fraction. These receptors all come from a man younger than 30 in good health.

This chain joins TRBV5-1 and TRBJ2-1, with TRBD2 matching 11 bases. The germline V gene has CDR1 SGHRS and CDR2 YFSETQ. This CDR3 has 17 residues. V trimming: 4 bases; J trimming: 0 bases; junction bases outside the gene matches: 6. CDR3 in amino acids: CASSSLAGGSSYNEQFF. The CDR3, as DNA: TGCGCCAGCAGCAGTCTAGCGGGGGGAAGCTCCTACAATGAGCAGTTCTTC.

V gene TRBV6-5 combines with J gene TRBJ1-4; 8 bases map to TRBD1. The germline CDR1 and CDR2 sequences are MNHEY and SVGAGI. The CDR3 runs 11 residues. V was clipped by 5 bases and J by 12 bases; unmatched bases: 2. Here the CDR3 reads CASSKQGELFF. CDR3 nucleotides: TGTGCCAGCAGTAAACAGGGGGAACTGTTTTTT.

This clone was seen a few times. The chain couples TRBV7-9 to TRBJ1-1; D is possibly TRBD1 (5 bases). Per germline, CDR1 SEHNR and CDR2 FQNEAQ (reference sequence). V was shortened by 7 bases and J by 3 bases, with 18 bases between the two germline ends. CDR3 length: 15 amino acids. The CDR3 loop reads CASTPVGGGDTEAFF. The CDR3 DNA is TGTGCCAGCACCCCCGTTGGGGGAGGTGACACTGAAGCTTTCTTT.

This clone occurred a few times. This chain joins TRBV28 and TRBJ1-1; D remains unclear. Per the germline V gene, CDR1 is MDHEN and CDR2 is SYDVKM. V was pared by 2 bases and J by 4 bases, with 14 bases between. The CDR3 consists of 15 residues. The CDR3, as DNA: TGTGCCAGCAGTTTAACTCTGGGTTCCACCACTGAAGCTTTCTTT. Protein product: CASSLTLGSTTEAFF.

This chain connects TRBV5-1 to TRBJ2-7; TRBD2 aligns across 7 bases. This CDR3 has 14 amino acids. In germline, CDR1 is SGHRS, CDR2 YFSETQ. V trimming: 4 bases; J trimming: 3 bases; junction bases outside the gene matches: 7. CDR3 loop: CASSPAGGVYEQYF. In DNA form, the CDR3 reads TGCGCCAGCAGCCCCGCTGGGGGGGTCTACGAGCAGTACTTC.

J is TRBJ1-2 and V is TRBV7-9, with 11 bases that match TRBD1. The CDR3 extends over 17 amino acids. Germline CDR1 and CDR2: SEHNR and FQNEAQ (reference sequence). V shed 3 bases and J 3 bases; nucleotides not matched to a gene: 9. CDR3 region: CASSLGDRGMLDYGYTF. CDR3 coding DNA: TGTGCCAGCAGCTTGGGGGACAGGGGGATGCTGGACTATGGCTACACCTTC.

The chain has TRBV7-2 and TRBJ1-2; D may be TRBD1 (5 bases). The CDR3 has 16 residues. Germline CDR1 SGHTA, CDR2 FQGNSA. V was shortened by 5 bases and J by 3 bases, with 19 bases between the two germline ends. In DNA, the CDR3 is TGTGCCAGCAGCCCCTCGGGGGGAAAGCAGTACTATGGCTACACCTTC. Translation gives CASSPSGGKQYYGYTF.

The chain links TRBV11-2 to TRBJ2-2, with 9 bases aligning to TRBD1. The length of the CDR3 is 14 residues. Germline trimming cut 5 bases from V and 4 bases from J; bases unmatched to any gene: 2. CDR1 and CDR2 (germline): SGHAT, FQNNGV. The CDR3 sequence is CASSRDRATGELFF. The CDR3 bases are TGTGCCAGCAGCAGGGACAGGGCCACCGGGGAGCTGTTTTTT.

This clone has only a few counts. The chain's CDR3 is CASSPGGWQETQYF. The CDR3 nucleotides read TGTGCCAGCTCACCGGGGGGCTGGCAAGAGACCCAGTACTTC. V usage is TRBV18 and J usage is TRBJ2-5; D is tentatively TRBD1 or TRBD2 (6 bases each). CDR3 length equals 14 residues. Per germline, CDR1 KGHSH and CDR2 LQKENI. The ends were cut back, 3 bases at V and 2 bases at J, with 10 bases in the middle.

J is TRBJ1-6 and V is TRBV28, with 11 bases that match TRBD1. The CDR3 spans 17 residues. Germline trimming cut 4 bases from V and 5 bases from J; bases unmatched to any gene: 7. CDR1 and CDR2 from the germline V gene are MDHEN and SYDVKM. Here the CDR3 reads CASSSAEGQGDNSPLHF. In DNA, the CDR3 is TGTGCCAGCAGTTCCGCGGAGGGACAGGGGGATAATTCACCCCTCCACTTT.

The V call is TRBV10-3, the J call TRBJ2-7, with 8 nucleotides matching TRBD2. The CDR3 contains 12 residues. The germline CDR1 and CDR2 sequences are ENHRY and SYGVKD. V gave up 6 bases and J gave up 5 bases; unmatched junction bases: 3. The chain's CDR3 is CAIREAGDEQYF. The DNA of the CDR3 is TGTGCCATCAGGGAAGCGGGGGACGAGCAGTACTTC.

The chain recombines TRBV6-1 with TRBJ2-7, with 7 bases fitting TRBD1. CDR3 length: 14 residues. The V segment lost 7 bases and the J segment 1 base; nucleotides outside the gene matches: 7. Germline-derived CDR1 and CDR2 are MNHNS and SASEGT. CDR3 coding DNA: TGTGCCAGCACCCAGACAGGGCGATCCTACGAGCAGTACTTC. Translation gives CASTQTGRSYEQYF.

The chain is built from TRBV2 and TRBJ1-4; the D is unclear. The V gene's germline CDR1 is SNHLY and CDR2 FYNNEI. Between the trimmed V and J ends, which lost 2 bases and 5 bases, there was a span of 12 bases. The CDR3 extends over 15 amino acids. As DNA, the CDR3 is TGTGCCAGCAGTGAACCCACCATCCTAAATGAAAAACTGTTTTTT. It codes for CASSEPTILNEKLFF.

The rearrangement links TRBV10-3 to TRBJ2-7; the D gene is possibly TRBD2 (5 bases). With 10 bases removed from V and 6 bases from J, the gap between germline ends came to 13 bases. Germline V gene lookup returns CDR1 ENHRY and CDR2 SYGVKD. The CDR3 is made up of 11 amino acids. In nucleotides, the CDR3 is TGTGCCACCGGGATCCGTGCCGAGCAGTACTTC. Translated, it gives CATGIRAEQYF.

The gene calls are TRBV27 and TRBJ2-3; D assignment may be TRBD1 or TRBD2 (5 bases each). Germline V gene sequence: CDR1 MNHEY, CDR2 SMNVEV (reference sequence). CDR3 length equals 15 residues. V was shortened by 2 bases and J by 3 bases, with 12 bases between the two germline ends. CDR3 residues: CASSLRGHPTDTQYF. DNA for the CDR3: TGTGCCAGCAGTTTACGGGGCCACCCAACAGATACGCAGTATTTT.